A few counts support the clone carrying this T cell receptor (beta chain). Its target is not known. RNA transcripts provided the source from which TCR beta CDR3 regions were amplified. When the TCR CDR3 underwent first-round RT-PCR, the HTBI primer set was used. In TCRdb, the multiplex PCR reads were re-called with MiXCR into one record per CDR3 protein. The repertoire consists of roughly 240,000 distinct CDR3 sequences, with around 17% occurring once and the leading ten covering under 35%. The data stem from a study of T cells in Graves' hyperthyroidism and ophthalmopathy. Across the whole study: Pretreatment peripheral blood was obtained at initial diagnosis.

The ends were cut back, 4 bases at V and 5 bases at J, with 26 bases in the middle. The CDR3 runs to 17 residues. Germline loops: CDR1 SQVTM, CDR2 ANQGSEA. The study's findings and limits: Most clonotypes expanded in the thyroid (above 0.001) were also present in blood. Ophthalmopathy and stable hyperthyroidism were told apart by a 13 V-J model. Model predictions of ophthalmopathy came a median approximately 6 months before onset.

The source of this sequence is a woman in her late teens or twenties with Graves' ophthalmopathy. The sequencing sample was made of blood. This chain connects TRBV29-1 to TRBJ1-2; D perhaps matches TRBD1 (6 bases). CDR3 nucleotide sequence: TGCAGCGTTGTTCGGGGGGGGGCACAGGGATTGGGATATGGCTACACCTTC. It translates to CSVVRGGAQGLGYGYTF.